This paragraph covers one T cell receptor beta chain sequence. No antigen is known for it. Healthy donors of bone marrow made up the group. The primer mix had 60 Vbeta and 13 Jbeta primers. The table came from immunoSEQ multiplex PCR; TCRdb's copy has only in-frame clones and leaves some out. This sample has 79,000 or so clones; more than 65% occur once, and the top ten carry about 16%. The CDR3 extends over 14 amino acids. The V end was cut by 0 bases, the J end by 11 bases, with 17 bases between. Germline CDR1 SGHRS, CDR2 YFSETQ. This record belongs to a study of cytomegalovirus exposure and HLA in healthy donors. The study, taken as a whole, reports: For TCR beta chains, V- and J-gene trimming was later linked to a missense DCLRE1C variant. Upon later analysis, TCR association rates were observed to vary by HLA locus, being highest for DRB1 and lowest for HLA-C. The Asian-associated ancestry cluster reportedly had fewer N-insertions than the approximately 700-donor mean in a later analysis.

The source is a woman aged 40 to 50 in good health and CMV-seropositive. The sequenced sample consisted of PBMCs. This chain connects TRBV5-1 to TRBJ1-1; maybe TRBD1 (6 bases). For the CDR3, the DNA is TGCGCCAGCAGCTTGGGGGACATAACTGTTTCCGCTTTCTTT. This gives the protein CASSLGDITVSAFF.